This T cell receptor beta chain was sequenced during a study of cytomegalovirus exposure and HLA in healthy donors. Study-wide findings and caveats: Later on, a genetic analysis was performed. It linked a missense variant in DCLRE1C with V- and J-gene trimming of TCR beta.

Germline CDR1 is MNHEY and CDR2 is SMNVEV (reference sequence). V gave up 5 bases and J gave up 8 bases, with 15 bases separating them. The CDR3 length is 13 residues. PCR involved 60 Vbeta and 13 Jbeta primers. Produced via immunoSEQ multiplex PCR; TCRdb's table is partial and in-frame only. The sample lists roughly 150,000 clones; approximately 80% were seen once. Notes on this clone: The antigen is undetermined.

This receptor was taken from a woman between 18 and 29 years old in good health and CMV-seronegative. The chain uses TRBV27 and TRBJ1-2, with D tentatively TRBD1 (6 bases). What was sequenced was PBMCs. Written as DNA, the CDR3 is TGTGCCAGCAGTCACCCCAGGGGTAGAGGCTACACCTTC. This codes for CASSHPRGRGYTF.